Presented here are 11 T cell receptor beta chains from one specimen sequenced in a study of T cells in Graves' hyperthyroidism and ophthalmopathy (dated by TCRdb to the late 2010s). Library preparation employed multiplex PCR. Sequencing instrument: Illumina HiSeq 2000. Amplification of TCR beta CDR3 regions was carried out from RNA transcripts. A first-round RT-PCR of the TCR CDR3 used the HTBI primer set with the Qiagen OneStep RT-PCR kit. TCRdb reprocessing: public reads trimmed at Q25 with fastp, clones called with MiXCR, in-frame beta chains kept. One record per CDR3 amino acid sequence lists the most common genes and DNA. In this sample the table shows around 690,000 distinct CDR3 sequences, around 16% of which occur a single time. Around 15% of the sample is held by the ten biggest clonotypes. The sample consisted of blood. The receptor source for this set is a man aged 50-59 years with Graves' hyperthyroidism.

The rearrangement uses TRBV30 and TRBJ1-2; the match to TRBD1 covers 7 bases. The CDR3 length is 13 residues. From germline, CDR1 is GTSNPN and CDR2 SVGIG (reference sequence). J was trimmed by 6 bases and V by 3 bases; bases with no gene match: 7. The chain's CDR3 is CAWSHDRADGYTF. In DNA form, the CDR3 reads TGTGCCTGGAGCCACGACAGGGCTGATGGCTACACCTTC.

This clonotype was seen many times. The chain employs TRBV27 and TRBJ2-1, with 8 bases lining up with TRBD2. V trimming: 9 bases; J trimming: 3 bases; junction bases outside the gene matches: 4. This CDR3 spans 13 amino acids. Germline V lookup: CDR1 MNHEY, CDR2 SMNVEV (reference sequence). CDR3 region: CASRTSLYNEQFF. As DNA, the CDR3 is TGTGCCAGTCGGACTAGCCTCTACAATGAGCAGTTCTTC.

This clonotype was picked up many times. The V gene is TRBV9, the J gene TRBJ2-2; D is possibly TRBD2 (5 bases). Germline V CDR1 and CDR2: SGDLS, YYNGEE. This CDR3 is 14 amino acids long. Trimming took 2 bases from V and 6 from J, leaving 11 bases between them. The CDR3 is CASSVISEAGELFF. The CDR3 DNA reads as TGTGCCAGCAGCGTTATTAGCGAGGCCGGGGAGCTGTTTTTT. Based on the CDR3 plus reference TRBV9 and TRBJ2-2, the full variable domain is DSGVTQTPKHLITATGQRVTLRCSPRSGDLSVYWYQQSLDQGLQFLIQYYNGEERAKGNILERFSAQQFPDLHSELNLSSLELGDSALYFCASSVISEAGELFFGEGSRLTVL.

Only a few counts were recorded for this clonotype. The chain recombines TRBV18 with TRBJ2-7; the D gene is possibly TRBD1 (6 bases). The CDR3 covers 14 residues. Germline V gene lookup returns CDR1 KGHSH and CDR2 LQKENI. The V end lost 3 bases, the J end lost 0 bases, and 9 bases lay between the germline ends. As DNA, the CDR3 is TGTGCCAGCTCACCGGAGACAGGCTCCTACGAGCAGTACTTC. This gives the protein CASSPETGSYEQYF. Looking up the rest from reference TRBV18 and TRBJ2-7 gives the full variable domain: NAGVMQNPRHLVRRRGQEARLRCSPMKGHSHVYWYRQLPEEGLKFMVYLQKENIIDESGMPKERFSAEFPKEGPSILRIQQVVRGDSAAYFCASSPETGSYEQYFGPGTRLTVT.

There are many counts of this clonotype. The chain uses TRBV5-1 and TRBJ2-1; 10 nucleotides agree with TRBD1. The CDR3 totals 15 residues. V shed 7 bases, J shed 1 base, and the junction held 5 bases outside the gene matches. Germline CDR1 and CDR2: SGHRS and YFSETQ. CDR3 coding DNA: TGCGCCAGCGGGACAGGGGTCGGTTCCTACAATGAGCAGTTCTTC. This translates into CASGTGVGSYNEQFF.

This clonotype was counted many times. The CDR3: CASSYPTLGETQYF. The CDR3 coding sequence is TGTGCCAGCAGCTACCCGACCCTTGGGGAGACCCAGTACTTC. The V and J genes are TRBV11-2 and TRBJ2-5; D not resolved. Trimming cost V 4 bases and J 5 bases, with 14 bases left between them. CDR3 length equals 14 residues. Germline loops: CDR1 SGHAT, CDR2 FQNNGV.

The rearrangement joins TRBV19 to TRBJ1-4, with D perhaps TRBD1 (6 bases). Deletions cut 6 bases from V and 4 bases from J, with 12 bases between. The CDR3 extends over 14 amino acids. CDR1 and CDR2 from the germline V gene are LNHDA and SQIVND (reference sequence). The CDR3 DNA sequence: TGTGCCAGTAGGTCTGACAGGTTTAATGAAAAACTGTTTTTT. Its protein is CASRSDRFNEKLFF. The entire variable domain, with the rest obtained from reference TRBV19 and TRBJ1-4, is as follows: DGGITQSPKYLFRKEGQNVTLSCEQNLNHDAMYWYRQDPGQGLRLIYYSQIVNDFQKGDIAEGYSVSREKKESFPLTVTSAQKNPTAFYLCASRSDRFNEKLFFGSGTQLSVL.

This clonotype was seen many times. The chain employs TRBV12-3 or TRBV12-4 and TRBJ1-1; unclear D gene. Trimming stripped 3 bases from V and 1 base from J, with 9 bases between. The CDR3 is 14 residues long. CDR3 DNA: TGTGCCAGCAGTTTTAGGCACACGAACACTGAAGCTTTCTTT. Translation gives CASSFRHTNTEAFF.

This clonotype has at least ten counts. V and J are TRBV27 and TRBJ2-4, with 8 bases matching TRBD2. With V trimmed by 3 bases and J by 7 bases, 5 bases remained unmatched. Germline V CDR1 and CDR2: MNHEY, SMNVEV (reference sequence). The CDR3 has 14 residues. DNA of the CDR3: TGTGCCAGCAGTTTTCGACGGGAGGGGAACATTCAGTACTTC. It yields the protein CASSFRREGNIQYF.

In its sample, this clonotype was seen a few times. The genes are TRBV19 and TRBJ2-4, with TRBD1 as a possible D gene (5 bases). From germline, CDR1 is LNHDA and CDR2 SQIVND (reference sequence). CDR3 size: 17 residues. V was trimmed by 6 bases and J by 5 bases, leaving 23 bases between them. The CDR3 loop is CASRGRLGKGSQNIQYF. The CDR3 coding sequence is TGTGCCAGTAGGGGGCGACTGGGCAAGGGATCCCAAAACATTCAGTACTTC.

This clonotype was seen at least ten times. The chain has TRBV2 and TRBJ2-7; D gene unclear. The CDR3 has 13 amino acids. The germline V gene has CDR1 SNHLY and CDR2 FYNNEI. V gave up 0 bases and J gave up 3 bases, with 6 bases separating them. The CDR3, as DNA: TGTGCCAGCAGTGAAGCAGGAAACTACGAGCAGTACTTC. Translation gives CASSEAGNYEQYF.